Shown below are 4 T cell receptor beta chains from a single sample sequenced in a study of CD8+ T cells in alopecia areata. It was cDNA, reverse transcribed from extracted RNA, that served as the sequencing template. Some clones are missing from TCRdb's copy, which holds only in-frame ones; the method was immunoSEQ multiplex PCR. The table shows hundreds of thousands of clones, with about three fifths occurring only once. Source: CD4+ T cells sorted from blood, taken at week 0. The receptors were gathered from a human donor with alopecia areata.

The chain links TRBV7-2 to TRBJ1-5; D is unresolved. Germline values: CDR1 SGHTA, CDR2 FQGNSA. This CDR3 comprises 12 residues. Trimming shortened V by 3 bases and J by 2 bases, and 2 bases separated the two germline ends. Written as DNA, the CDR3 is TGTGCCAGCAGCTTTGGCAATCAGCCCCAGCATTTT. Translated, it gives CASSFGNQPQHF.

This clone was seen a single time. V and J are TRBV29-1 and TRBJ2-7, with D unclear. This CDR3 is built from 14 residues. CDR1 SQVTM and CDR2 ANQGSEA come from the germline V gene. The V end lost 8 bases, the J end lost 1 base, and 18 bases lay between the germline ends. The CDR3 loop reads CSPAAAEVSYEQYF. DNA of the CDR3: TGCAGCCCCGCGGCGGCTGAAGTATCCTACGAGCAGTACTTC.

This chain joins TRBV30 and TRBJ2-4; D might be TRBD1 (6 bases). Between the trimmed V and J ends, which lost 0 bases and 1 base, there was a span of 19 bases. The germline gives CDR1 GTSNPN, CDR2 SVGIG (reference sequence). CDR3 length equals 18 residues. The CDR3 nucleotides read TGTGCCTGGAGTGTTAAGGGAATAGGGCAGGGGGCCAAAAACATTCAGTACTTC. Translated, it gives CAWSVKGIGQGAKNIQYF.

At least ten counts were recorded for this clone. J is TRBJ2-1 and V is TRBV18, with D perhaps matching TRBD1 (5 bases). The CDR3 spans 14 residues. V was clipped by 3 bases and J by 0 bases, with 6 bases between them. Germline assignment: CDR1 KGHSH and CDR2 LQKENI. The CDR3 DNA sequence: TGTGCCAGCTCACCGGACAACTCCTACAATGAGCAGTTCTTC. Amino acids: CASSPDNSYNEQFF.